Below, 13 T cell receptor beta chains from the same sample are listed, as sequenced in a study of cytomegalovirus exposure and HLA in healthy donors. The data were produced by immunoSEQ multiplex PCR, yet TCRdb's version contains in-frame clones alone and is incomplete. The sample shows around 180,000 clones, around 84% of them seen only once. Sample: PBMCs. Receptors originate from a man aged 18 to 29 in good health and CMV-seropositive.

This chain connects TRBV5-1 to TRBJ1-2; D may be TRBD1 (6 bases). Trimming removed 4 bases from V and 2 bases from J, with 15 bases in between. There are 15 residues in the CDR3. In germline, CDR1 is SGHRS, CDR2 YFSETQ. In nucleotides, the CDR3 is TGCGCCAGCAGCCCGGGCAGGGGCGAAAACTATGGCTACACCTTC. Amino acids: CASSPGRGENYGYTF.

The chain couples TRBV14 to TRBJ2-4; a weak D match, TRBD1 (5 bases). The V end lost 4 bases, the J end lost 1 base, and 11 bases lay between the germline ends. Germline V gene lookup returns CDR1 SGHDN and CDR2 FVKESK. The CDR3 has 15 amino acids. Here the CDR3 DNA reads TGTGCCAGCAGCCGAGCGACAGAGGCCAAAAACATTCAGTACTTC. It yields the protein CASSRATEAKNIQYF.

This chain connects TRBV29-1 to TRBJ2-3; weak D call: TRBD2 (6 bases). Trimming pared 6 bases from V and 1 base from J, leaving 14 bases between. CDR1 is SQVTM and CDR2 is ANQGSEA in the germline V gene. The CDR3 consists of 14 residues. CDR3 in amino acids: CSVGVGEGTDTQYF. In DNA, the CDR3 is TGCAGCGTGGGGGTCGGGGAGGGCACAGATACGCAGTATTTT.

This clone was seen more than once but under ten times. The rearrangement joins TRBV6-4 to TRBJ2-1; TRBD2 is a possible D gene (5 bases). The germline V gene encodes CDR1 MRHNA and CDR2 SNTAGT. The CDR3 runs 14 residues. The ends were cut back, 2 bases at V and 7 bases at J, with 12 bases in the middle. CDR3 sequence: CASSDGVGGNEQFF. CDR3 nucleotide sequence: TGTGCCAGCAGTGACGGAGTAGGCGGGAATGAGCAGTTCTTC.

The chain links TRBV1 to TRBJ2-1; TRBD2 was called by the table and not checked on the DNA. TRBV1 is noted as a pseudogene. The CDR3 has 16 amino acids. The CDR3, as DNA: TGCACCAGCAGCCAAGATAGGCTAGCGGGAGTGGATGAGCAGTTCTTC. Protein: CTSSQDRLAGVDEQFF.

The CDR3 is CASSEEDRPDNEQFF. CDR3 bases: TGTGCCAGCAGTGAGGAGGACAGGCCAGACAATGAGCAGTTCTTC. This chain connects TRBV6-4 to TRBJ2-1, with TRBD1 matching over 7 bases. The CDR3 is made up of 15 amino acids. Trimming at V came to 3 bases and at J to 5 bases, leaving 7 bases not matched to a gene. Germline V gives CDR1 MRHNA, CDR2 SNTAGT.

This chain joins TRBV19 and TRBJ2-3; 7 bases line up with TRBD1. The CDR3 sequence is 13 residues long. The germline gives CDR1 LNHDA, CDR2 SQIVND (reference sequence). The ends lost 2 bases at V and 5 bases at J; junction bases unmatched: 1. The CDR3 reads CASSIQGVDTQYF. The CDR3 bases are TGTGCCAGTAGTATACAGGGGGTAGATACGCAGTATTTT. The full variable domain, completed using reference TRBV19 and TRBJ2-3, is DGGITQSPKYLFRKEGQNVTLSCEQNLNHDAMYWYRQDPGQGLRLIYYSQIVNDFQKGDIAEGYSVSREKKESFPLTVTSAQKNPTAFYLCASSIQGVDTQYFGPGTRLTVL.

This chain joins TRBV15 and TRBJ2-7, with a tentative D call TRBD1 (6 bases). The CDR3 extends over 14 amino acids. Per the germline V gene, CDR1 is LNHNV and CDR2 is YYDKDF (reference sequence). V lost 4 bases and J lost 3, with 13 bases in between. CDR3 DNA: TGTGCCACCAGCATAGACAGGTTATACTACGAGCAGTACTTC. Its protein product is CATSIDRLYYEQYF.

V gene TRBV5-6 combines with J gene TRBJ2-5; 8 nucleotides match TRBD2. The CDR3 loop spans 14 amino acids. The V gene end was trimmed by 0 bases and the J gene end by 4 bases; junction bases not matched to a gene: 2. Per germline, CDR1 SGHDT and CDR2 YYEEEE. In nucleotides, the CDR3 is TGTGCCAGCAGCTTGGGGAGCGGGAGAGAGACCCAGTACTTC. It specifies CASSLGSGRETQYF.

The genes are TRBV7-2 and TRBJ2-1; the match to TRBD2 covers 9 bases. CDR3 length equals 15 residues. Per the germline V gene, CDR1 is SGHTA and CDR2 is FQGNSA. V shed 1 base and J 12 bases; nucleotides not matched to a gene: 10. As DNA, the CDR3 is TGTGCCAGCAGCTTAGTTGGAGCGGGAGGCCGGACGCAGTTCTTC. It encodes CASSLVGAGGRTQFF.

This chain connects TRBV13 to TRBJ2-2; perhaps TRBD2 as D (6 bases). The CDR3 length is 15 residues. The V gene's germline CDR1 is PRHDT and CDR2 FYEKMQ (reference sequence). Deletions cut 3 bases from V and 2 bases from J, with 10 bases between. The CDR3 sequence is CASSFGTPNTGELFF. The CDR3 DNA reads TGTGCCAGCAGCTTCGGGACTCCCAACACCGGGGAGCTGTTTTTT.

The chain links TRBV9 to TRBJ1-2; possible D gene TRBD1, 6 bases. The CDR3 has 14 residues. Trimming stripped 4 bases from V and 8 bases from J, with 18 bases between. CDR1 and CDR2 from the germline V gene are SGDLS and YYNGEE. The CDR3 reads CASSTGETGDGYTF. In nucleotides, the CDR3 is TGTGCCAGCAGCACCGGCGAGACAGGCGACGGCTACACCTTC.

This chain connects TRBV30 to TRBJ2-1; D is uncertain. V was shortened by 2 bases and J by 5 bases, with 31 bases between the two germline ends. Germline values: CDR1 GTSNPN, CDR2 SVGIG (reference sequence). There are 20 residues in the CDR3. This CDR3 is CAWSNWVARLKIPPHNEQFF. In DNA form, the CDR3 reads TGTGCCTGGAGTAATTGGGTCGCCAGGCTCAAAATCCCTCCCCACAATGAGCAGTTCTTC.